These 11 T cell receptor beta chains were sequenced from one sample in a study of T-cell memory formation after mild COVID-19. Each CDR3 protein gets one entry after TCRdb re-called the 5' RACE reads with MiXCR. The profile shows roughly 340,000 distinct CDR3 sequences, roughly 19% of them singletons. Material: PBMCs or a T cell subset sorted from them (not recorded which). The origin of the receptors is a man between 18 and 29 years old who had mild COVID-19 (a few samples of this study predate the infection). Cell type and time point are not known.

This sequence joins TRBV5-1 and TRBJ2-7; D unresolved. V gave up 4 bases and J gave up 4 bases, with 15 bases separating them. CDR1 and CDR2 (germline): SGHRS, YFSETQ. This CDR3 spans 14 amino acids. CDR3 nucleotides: TGCGCCAGCAGCGGCCCAGATCCGGGTTACGAGCAGTACGTC. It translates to CASSGPDPGYEQYV.

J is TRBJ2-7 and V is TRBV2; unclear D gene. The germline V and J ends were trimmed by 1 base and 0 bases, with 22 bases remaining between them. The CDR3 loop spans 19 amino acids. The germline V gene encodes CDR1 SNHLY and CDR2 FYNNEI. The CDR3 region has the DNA TGTGCCAGCAGTGAAGGCGCGCGGTTGGGCCTAAGGAGCTCCTACGAGCAGTACTTC. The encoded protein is CASSEGARLGLRSSYEQYF.

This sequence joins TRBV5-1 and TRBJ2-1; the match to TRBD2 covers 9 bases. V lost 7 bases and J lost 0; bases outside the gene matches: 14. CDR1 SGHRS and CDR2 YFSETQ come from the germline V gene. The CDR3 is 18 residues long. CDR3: CASVPTSGYRSSYNEQFF. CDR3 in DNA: TGCGCCAGCGTTCCGACTAGCGGTTATCGTAGCTCCTACAATGAGCAGTTCTTC.

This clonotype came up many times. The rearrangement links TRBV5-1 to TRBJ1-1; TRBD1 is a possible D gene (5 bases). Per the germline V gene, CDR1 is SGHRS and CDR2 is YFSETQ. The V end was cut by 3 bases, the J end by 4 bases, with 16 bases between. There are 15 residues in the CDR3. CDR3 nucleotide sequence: TGCGCCAGCAGCTCATTGGGGGTGGGGAGCACTGAAGCTTTCTTT. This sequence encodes CASSSLGVGSTEAFF.

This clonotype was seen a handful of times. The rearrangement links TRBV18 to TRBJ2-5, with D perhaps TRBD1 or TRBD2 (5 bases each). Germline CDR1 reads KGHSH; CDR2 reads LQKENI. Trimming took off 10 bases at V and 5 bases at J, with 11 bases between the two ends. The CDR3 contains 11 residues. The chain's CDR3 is CATQGGETQYF. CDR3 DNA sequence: TGTGCCACCCAGGGCGGGGAGACCCAGTACTTC.

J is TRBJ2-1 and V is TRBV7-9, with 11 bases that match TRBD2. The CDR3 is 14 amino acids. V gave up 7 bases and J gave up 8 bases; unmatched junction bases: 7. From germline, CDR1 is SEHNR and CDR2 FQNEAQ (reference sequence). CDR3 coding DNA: TGTGCCAGCATAGCGGGGGGGGCCATCGATGAGCAGTTCTTC. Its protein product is CASIAGGAIDEQFF.

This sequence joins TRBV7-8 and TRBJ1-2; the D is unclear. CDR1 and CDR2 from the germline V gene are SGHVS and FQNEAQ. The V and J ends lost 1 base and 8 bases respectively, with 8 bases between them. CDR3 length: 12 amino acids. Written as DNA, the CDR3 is TGTGCCAGCAGCTTAGGAGTTACCGGCTACACCTTC. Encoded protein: CASSLGVTGYTF.

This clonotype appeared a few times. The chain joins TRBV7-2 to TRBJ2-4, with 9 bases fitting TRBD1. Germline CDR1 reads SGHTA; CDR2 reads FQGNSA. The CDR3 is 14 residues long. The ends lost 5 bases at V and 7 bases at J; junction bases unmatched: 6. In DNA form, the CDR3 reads TGTGCCAGCAGCCCGTACAGGGGGCTGAACATTCAGTACTTC. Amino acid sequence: CASSPYRGLNIQYF.

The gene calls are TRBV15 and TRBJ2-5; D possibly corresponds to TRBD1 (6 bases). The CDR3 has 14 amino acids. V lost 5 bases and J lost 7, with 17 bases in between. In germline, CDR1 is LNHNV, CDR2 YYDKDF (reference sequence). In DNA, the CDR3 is TGTGCCACCAGCTCCCGGGACATCATGGGGACCCAGTACTTC. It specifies CATSSRDIMGTQYF.

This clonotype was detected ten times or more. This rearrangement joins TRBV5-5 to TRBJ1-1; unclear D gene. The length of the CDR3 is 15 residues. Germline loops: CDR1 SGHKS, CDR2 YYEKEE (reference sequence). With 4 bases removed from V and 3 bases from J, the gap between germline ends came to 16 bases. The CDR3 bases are TGTGCCAGCAGCACCGCGGCAGAGGGATACACTGAAGCTTTCTTT. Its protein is CASSTAAEGYTEAFF.

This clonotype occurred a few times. DNA of the CDR3: TGCAGTGCTAGAGACCACAGGGAGCACATTCAGTACTTC. Translating gives CSARDHREHIQYF. The chain uses TRBV20-1 and TRBJ2-4; TRBD1 is a possible D gene (6 bases). CDR1 DFQATT and CDR2 SNEGSKA come from the germline V gene (reference sequence). The CDR3 runs 13 residues. V was trimmed by 0 bases and J by 8 bases, leaving 11 bases between them.